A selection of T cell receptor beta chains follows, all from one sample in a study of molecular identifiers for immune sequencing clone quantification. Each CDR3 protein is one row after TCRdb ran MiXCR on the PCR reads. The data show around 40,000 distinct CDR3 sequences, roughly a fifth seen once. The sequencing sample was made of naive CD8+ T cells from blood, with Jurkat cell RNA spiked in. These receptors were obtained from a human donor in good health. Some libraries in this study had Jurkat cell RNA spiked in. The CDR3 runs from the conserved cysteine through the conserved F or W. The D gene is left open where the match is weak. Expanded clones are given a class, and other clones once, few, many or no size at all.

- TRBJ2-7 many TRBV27 TGTGCCAGCAGTTCCCGGGCTTCTCCCTCGTACGAGCAGTACTTC CASSSRASPSYEQYF
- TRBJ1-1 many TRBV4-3 TGCGCCAGCAGAGAGGGCACAATGAACACTGAAGCTTTCTTT CASREGTMNTEAFF
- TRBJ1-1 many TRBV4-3 TGCGCCAGCAGCCATAATACTAACACTGAAGCTTTCTTT CASSHNTNTEAFF
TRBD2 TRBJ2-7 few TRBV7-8 TGTGCCAGCAGACCCCCTAGCGGGGGGATCCCTAACGAGCAGTACTTC CASRPPSGGIPNEQYF
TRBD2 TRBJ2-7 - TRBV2 TGTGCCAGCAGCCGGGACCTCTCACAGCGGGGGTTGTATGAGCAGTACTTC CASSRDLSQRGLYEQYF
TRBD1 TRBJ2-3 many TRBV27 TGTGCCAGCAGTCGGACAGGGACAGATACGCAGTATTTT CASSRTGTDTQYF
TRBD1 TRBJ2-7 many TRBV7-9 TGTGCCAGCAGCTTTCAGGGGGCCTACGAGCAGTACTTC CASSFQGAYEQYF
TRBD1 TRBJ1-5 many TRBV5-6 TGTGCCAGCAGCTTGGCAGCTAGGACAGGGAGCAATCAGCCCCAGCATTTT CASSLAARTGSNQPQHF
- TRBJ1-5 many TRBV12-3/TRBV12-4 TGTGCCAGCAGTACCGAGAGCAATCAGCCCCAGCATTTT CASSTESNQPQHF
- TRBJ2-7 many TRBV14 TGTGCCAGCAGCCCATTTACAAGTCCTCAGGGATACGAGCAGTACTTC CASSPFTSPQGYEQYF
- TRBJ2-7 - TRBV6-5 TGTGCCAGCAGTTACTCTGGGCGGGGCAACACCTACGAGCAGTACTTC CASSYSGRGNTYEQYF
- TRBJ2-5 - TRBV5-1 TGCGCCAGCAGCTTGGGACTCCAGGGTGTCGGGGAGACCCAGTACTTC CASSLGLQGVGETQYF
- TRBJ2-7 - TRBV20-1 TGCAGTGGGGGGACACGGAATACCTACGAGCAGTACTTC CSGGTRNTYEQYF
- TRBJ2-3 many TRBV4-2 TGTGCCAGCAGACACGGCTTTTTTAGCACAGATACGCAGTATTTT CASRHGFFSTDTQYF
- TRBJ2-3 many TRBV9 TGTGCCAGCAGCGTCGGATCCTGGGCGGATGATACGCAGTATTTT CASSVGSWADDTQYF
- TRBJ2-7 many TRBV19 TGTGCCAGTAGTATATCCTTAATCCCGGCTTTCGACTACGAGCAGTACTTC CASSISLIPAFDYEQYF
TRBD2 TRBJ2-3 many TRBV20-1 TGCAGTGCTAGAGATCAGCGGGAGGGCCCAGATACGCAGTATTTT CSARDQREGPDTQYF
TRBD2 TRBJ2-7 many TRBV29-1 TGCAGCGTTGAAAGCCAGCGGGAGGGATCCTACGAGCAGTACTTC CSVESQREGSYEQYF
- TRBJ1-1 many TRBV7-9 TGTGCCAGCAGCTTAGCGGGGTCCGGGGGGACTGAAGCTTTCTTT CASSLAGSGGTEAFF